These 27 T cell receptor beta chains were sequenced from one sample in a study of Tregs in tolerant kidney transplant recipients. Measured with immunoSEQ multiplex PCR; TCRdb has only the in-frame clones, and not every one. The sample yields more than 60,000 clones, 95% to 98% seen once. The sequences come from CD4+ T cells from blood, collected before the transplant. The receptors stem from a human donor who received a combined kidney and bone marrow transplant.

V is TRBV7-8 and J is TRBJ1-5; D call uncertain. The germline gives CDR1 SGHVS, CDR2 FQNEAQ. The CDR3 loop spans 15 amino acids. Trimming shortened V by 2 bases and J by 3 bases, and 11 bases separated the two germline ends. The CDR3 region is CASSLNSLYNQPQHF. CDR3 nucleotides: TGTGCCAGCAGCTTAAACAGTTTATACAATCAGCCCCAGCATTTT.

V and J are TRBV11-3 and TRBJ2-1; TRBD2 matches at 12 bases. Germline values: CDR1 SGHNT, CDR2 YENEEA. This CDR3 is built from 17 residues. The V segment lost 4 bases and the J segment 4 bases; nucleotides outside the gene matches: 8. The CDR3 loop reads CASSSPYGTSGYNEQFF. DNA of the CDR3: TGTGCCAGCAGCTCACCCTACGGGACTAGCGGGTACAATGAGCAGTTCTTC.

This clone was seen just once. The chain employs TRBV2 and TRBJ1-2; 9 bases are a match to TRBD1. The J segment lost 4 bases and the V segment lost 6 bases, leaving 6 bases of the junction unmatched. The CDR3 extends over 14 amino acids. CDR1 is SNHLY, CDR2 FYNNEI, per germline. The chain's CDR3 is CASRYRGLGYGYTF. CDR3 DNA sequence: TGTGCCAGCAGATACAGGGGGCTGGGCTATGGCTACACCTTC.

The chain carries TRBV25-1 and TRBJ2-3, with TRBD2 as a possible D gene (5 bases). V was cut by 1 base and J by 2 bases, with 10 bases left in between. This CDR3 has 15 residues. The germline V gene has CDR1 MGHDK and CDR2 SYGVNS. The CDR3 sequence is CASSEFKRNTDTQYF. The CDR3 coding sequence is TGTGCCAGCAGTGAATTTAAGCGGAACACAGATACGCAGTATTTT.

The count of this clone is one. This sequence joins TRBV5-1 and TRBJ1-1; D is uncertain. This CDR3 is built from 16 residues. Between the trimmed V and J ends, which lost 1 base and 2 bases, there was a span of 15 bases. The V gene's germline CDR1 is SGHRS and CDR2 YFSETQ. The CDR3 DNA sequence: TGCGCCAGCAGCTTGAGGTGGAGCAGCCTAAACACTGAAGCTTTCTTT. Translating gives CASSLRWSSLNTEAFF.

J is TRBJ1-5 and V is TRBV18; 8 bases agree with TRBD1. Germline V CDR1 and CDR2: KGHSH, LQKENI. This CDR3 has 21 residues. The V gene end was trimmed by 2 bases and the J gene end by 2 bases; junction bases not matched to a gene: 20. The CDR3 DNA follows: TGTGCCAGCTCACCATACCCATCCACCGGGACAGGTTTCGGCGGCAATCAGCCCCAGCATTTT. Its translation is CASSPYPSTGTGFGGNQPQHF.

V is TRBV28 and J is TRBJ2-3, with D possibly TRBD1 on 6 matching bases. Germline loops: CDR1 MDHEN, CDR2 SYDVKM. V was clipped by 2 bases and J by 5 bases, with 17 bases between them. The CDR3 is made up of 16 amino acids. This CDR3 is CASSLIQGLAGDTQYF. In DNA form, the CDR3 reads TGTGCCAGCAGTTTAATTCAGGGGCTAGCCGGAGATACGCAGTATTTT.

V is TRBV7-9 and J is TRBJ1-2, with D perhaps TRBD1 (5 bases). Germline CDR1 and CDR2: SEHNR and FQNEAQ (reference sequence). This CDR3 has 14 residues. The V and J ends lost 1 base and 8 bases respectively, with 14 bases between them. This CDR3 is CASSLVQGLQGYTF. The CDR3 DNA is TGTGCCAGCAGCTTAGTGCAGGGACTGCAGGGCTACACCTTC.

V is TRBV4-3 and J is TRBJ2-1, with 7 positions matching TRBD2. From germline, CDR1 is LGHNA and CDR2 YSLEER. The CDR3 length is 18 residues. Trimming took 3 bases from V and 3 from J; bases not matched to a gene: 14. The CDR3 is CASSQQPAGLPYYNEQFF. The DNA of the CDR3 is TGCGCCAGCAGCCAGCAACCAGCGGGACTGCCGTACTACAATGAGCAGTTCTTC.

This chain joins TRBV6-1 and TRBJ2-2; D is perhaps TRBD2 (5 bases). There are 15 residues in the CDR3. Germline V gene lookup returns CDR1 MNHNS and CDR2 SASEGT. Trimming stripped 1 base from V and 2 bases from J, with 8 bases between. The CDR3 here is CASSEGTGNTGELFF. CDR3 nucleotide sequence: TGTGCCAGCAGTGAAGGTACGGGAAACACCGGGGAGCTGTTTTTT.

In DNA form, the CDR3 reads TGTGCCAGCAGCCAAGATTGGACAGGGCACACTGAAGCTTTCTTT. Amino acid sequence: CASSQDWTGHTEAFF. This chain links TRBV4-2 with TRBJ1-1; 8 nucleotides agree with TRBD1. Germline CDR1 reads LGHNA; CDR2 reads YNFKEQ. With 0 bases clipped from V and 3 bases from J, the junction kept 3 bases outside the gene matches. The CDR3 has 15 residues.

The CDR3 nucleotides read TGTGCTAGTGCCCGAAACAGTCCCCGGTTAGCGGGAGTTACCAAAAACATTCAGTACTTC. This encodes CASARNSPRLAGVTKNIQYF. The chain uses TRBV12-5 and TRBJ2-4; 9 nucleotides line up with TRBD2. Germline assignment: CDR1 LGHNT and CDR2 FRNRAP. This CDR3 has 20 amino acids. Germline trimming cut 7 bases from V and 2 bases from J; bases unmatched to any gene: 21.

This clone came up once. The chain uses TRBV7-9 and TRBJ2-1; D remains ambiguous. The germline V gene encodes CDR1 SEHNR and CDR2 FQNEAQ (reference sequence). The germline V and J ends were trimmed by 5 bases and 2 bases, with 13 bases remaining between them. There are 15 residues in the CDR3. DNA for the CDR3: TGTGCCAGCAGCCCTGACTCTCTAGCCTACAATGAGCAGTTCTTC. Translating it yields CASSPDSLAYNEQFF.

The chain uses TRBV19 and TRBJ2-7; 10 nucleotides match TRBD1. Germline V gene data show CDR1 as LNHDA and CDR2 as SQIVND (reference sequence). This CDR3 is built from 15 residues. Trimming removed 3 bases from V and 5 bases from J; junction bases left unmatched: 7. The CDR3 DNA follows: TGTGCCAGTAGTATCCTTGGACAGGGGGACCACGAGCAGTACTTC. Translating it yields CASSILGQGDHEQYF.

This chain joins TRBV5-1 and TRBJ2-7; TRBD2 matches 11 bases. V shed 3 bases, J shed 0 bases, and the junction held 5 bases outside the gene matches. Germline CDR1 SGHRS, CDR2 YFSETQ. This CDR3 has 16 amino acids. CDR3 in amino acids: CASSSGTSGFSYEQYF. For the CDR3, the DNA is TGCGCCAGCAGCTCCGGGACTAGCGGCTTCTCCTACGAGCAGTACTTC.

V usage is TRBV19 and J usage is TRBJ2-3, with 7 positions matching TRBD2. The CDR3 consists of 16 residues. The V and J ends lost 3 bases and 0 bases, in that order; junction bases with no gene match: 6. Germline CDR1 and CDR2: LNHDA and SQIVND (reference sequence). CDR3 in DNA: TGTGCCAGTAGTATTGGGGCGGGAGCTAGCACAGATACGCAGTATTTT. It specifies CASSIGAGASTDTQYF. The variable domain in full, completed from reference TRBV19 and TRBJ2-3, reads DGGITQSPKYLFRKEGQNVTLSCEQNLNHDAMYWYRQDPGQGLRLIYYSQIVNDFQKGDIAEGYSVSREKKESFPLTVTSAQKNPTAFYLCASSIGAGASTDTQYFGPGTRLTVL.

The chain is built from TRBV5-1 and TRBJ2-7; 7 nucleotides match TRBD1. The CDR3 extends over 13 amino acids. Germline values: CDR1 SGHRS, CDR2 YFSETQ. With V trimmed by 4 bases and J by 4 bases, 5 bases remained unmatched. The CDR3 region has the DNA TGCGCCAGCAGCCGAGGGACAGCTTACGAGCAGTACTTC. Translating gives CASSRGTAYEQYF.

The rearrangement uses TRBV19 and TRBJ1-2; 10 nucleotides align to TRBD1. CDR1 and CDR2 (germline): LNHDA, SQIVND (reference sequence). This CDR3 is 16 amino acids long. V shed 5 bases and J 3 bases; nucleotides not matched to a gene: 9. CDR3 nucleotide sequence: TGTGCCAGTAGTTCCCGGGACAGGGGCGAACACTATGGCTACACCTTC. The encoded protein is CASSSRDRGEHYGYTF. The full variable domain, its missing parts supplied by reference TRBV19 and TRBJ1-2, is DGGITQSPKYLFRKEGQNVTLSCEQNLNHDAMYWYRQDPGQGLRLIYYSQIVNDFQKGDIAEGYSVSREKKESFPLTVTSAQKNPTAFYLCASSSRDRGEHYGYTFGSGTRLTVV.

The chain couples TRBV6-6 to TRBJ2-2, with D possibly matching TRBD1 (5 bases). Per the germline V gene, CDR1 is MNHNY and CDR2 is SVGAGI (reference sequence). V was shortened by 11 bases and J by 5 bases, with 12 bases between the two germline ends. CDR3 length: 12 residues. The DNA for the CDR3 is TGTGCCGGGGCTCGTGAAACCGGGGAGCTGTTTTTT. Its translation: CAGARETGELFF.

The chain combines TRBV27 with TRBJ2-5, with TRBD2 matching 11 bases. The CDR3 is 17 amino acids. Germline assignment: CDR1 MNHEY and CDR2 SMNVEV (reference sequence). Trimming took 2 bases from V and 3 from J; bases not matched to a gene: 8. The DNA for the CDR3 is TGTGCCAGCAGTTTAAGGCTAGCGGGGGGTTTAAAAGAGACCCAGTACTTC. As protein: CASSLRLAGGLKETQYF.

The chain carries TRBV19 and TRBJ2-1; TRBD2 matches at 8 bases. Trimming at V came to 2 bases and at J to 9 bases, leaving 3 bases not matched to a gene. This CDR3 contains 13 residues. The V gene's germline CDR1 is LNHDA and CDR2 SQIVND (reference sequence). The CDR3 bases are TGTGCCAGTAGTATACGGGAGGGGGGTGAGCAGTTCTTC. Its protein product is CASSIREGGEQFF.

The chain combines TRBV6-6 with TRBJ1-1; D not certain. Germline loops: CDR1 MNHNY, CDR2 SVGAGI (reference sequence). This CDR3 region has 16 residues. V gave up 2 bases and J gave up 0 bases, with 13 bases separating them. The CDR3 DNA reads as TGTGCCAGCAGTTACCCTGACACCAGCATGAACACTGAAGCTTTCTTT. Residues: CASSYPDTSMNTEAFF.

This chain connects TRBV7-3 to TRBJ2-5, with 9 bases aligning to TRBD2. Germline trimming cut 0 bases from V and 2 bases from J; bases unmatched to any gene: 4. Per the germline V gene, CDR1 is SGHTA and CDR2 is FQGTGA. The CDR3 is made up of 16 amino acids. The CDR3 protein is CASSLTGGGAQETQYF. The CDR3 DNA reads TGTGCCAGCAGCTTAACAGGCGGGGGGGCTCAAGAGACCCAGTACTTC.

The V call is TRBV7-2, the J call TRBJ1-2; D perhaps matches TRBD1 (6 bases). Per germline, CDR1 SGHTA and CDR2 FQGNSA. CDR3 size: 15 residues. Trimming took 5 bases from V and 6 from J, leaving 19 bases between them. The chain's CDR3 is CASSPLGRGENGYTF. In nucleotides, the CDR3 is TGTGCCAGCAGCCCGCTAGGCAGGGGTGAAAATGGCTACACCTTC.

V usage is TRBV6-6 and J usage is TRBJ2-3; D unresolved. The CDR3 length is 14 residues. Trimming stripped 6 bases from V and 5 bases from J, with 15 bases between. Germline-derived CDR1 and CDR2 are MNHNY and SVGAGI (reference sequence). CDR3 nucleotides: TGTGCCAGCAGCCCGGGTTTATTAGGAGATACGCAGTATTTT. Its translation is CASSPGLLGDTQYF.

This chain uses TRBV7-2 with TRBJ1-4; TRBD1 is a possible D gene (6 bases). Germline V CDR1 and CDR2: SGHTA, FQGNSA. The ends were cut back, 5 bases at V and 7 bases at J, with 14 bases in the middle. The CDR3 runs to 14 residues. DNA of the CDR3: TGTGCCAGCAGCCCCACAGGGAATGGTGAAAAACTGTTTTTT. This gives the protein CASSPTGNGEKLFF.

The gene calls are TRBV15 and TRBJ2-1; D is unclear. Germline V gene sequence: CDR1 LNHNV, CDR2 YYDKDF (reference sequence). The length of the CDR3 is 15 residues. V dropped 0 bases and J dropped 5 bases, with 11 bases sitting between them. CDR3 in DNA: TGTGCCACCAGCAGAGATCCAATAGGAGACAATGAGCAGTTCTTC. It yields the protein CATSRDPIGDNEQFF.